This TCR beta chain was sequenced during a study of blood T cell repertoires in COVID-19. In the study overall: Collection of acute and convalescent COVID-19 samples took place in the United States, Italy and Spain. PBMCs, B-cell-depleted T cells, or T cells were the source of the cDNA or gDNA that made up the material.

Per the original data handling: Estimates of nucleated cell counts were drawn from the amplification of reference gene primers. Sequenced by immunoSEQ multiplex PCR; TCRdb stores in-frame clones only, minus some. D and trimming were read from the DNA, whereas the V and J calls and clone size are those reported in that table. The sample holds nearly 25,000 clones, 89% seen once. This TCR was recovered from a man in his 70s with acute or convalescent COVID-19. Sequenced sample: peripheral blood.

The CDR3 DNA is TGTGCCAGCAGCCAAGCGGGGTCAGAGACCCAGTACTTC. It yields the protein CASSQAGSETQYF. This chain connects TRBV3-1 (or the pseudogene TRBV3-2) to TRBJ2-5, with TRBD2 as a possible D gene (5 bases). The CDR3 length is 13 residues. Germline V lookup: CDR1 LGHDT, CDR2 YNNKEL (reference sequence). V lost 1 base to trimming and J lost 4 bases, with 7 bases between them.